The clone carrying this T cell receptor beta chain was observed at least ten times. This entry is derived from a study of T cell repertoires in cytomegalovirus infection. The CDR3 loop spans 12 amino acids. Germline CDR1 and CDR2: MDHEN and SYDVKM. The V end lost 10 bases, the J end lost 0 bases, and 7 bases lay between the germline ends. From the reads, TCRdb called clonotypes with MiXCR, one entry per CDR3 protein. The sample yields almost 300,000 distinct CDR3 sequences, about 9.2% seen once. J is TRBJ1-5 and V is TRBV28; D ambiguous. Sequenced sample: PBMCs. This receptor was taken from a human donor in good health (CMV status not recorded). Some clones in this sample may be carry-over from other donors' samples. As DNA, the CDR3 is TGTGCCAACGCAGCTAGCAATCAGCCCCAGCATTTT. Its translation is CANAASNQPQHF.